A single sample is the source of the 31 T cell receptor beta chains below, sequenced in a study of beta chain features in type 1 diabetes. Expressed TCRB transcripts were sequenced because the isolated RNA had all been reverse transcribed beforehand. Data came from immunoSEQ multiplex PCR; TCRdb stores just in-frame clones and leaves some out. The table includes 310,000 or so clones, 8% detected once. Sequenced: central memory CD4+ T cells from blood. The receptors were gathered from a woman under 30 in good health.

The chain recombines TRBV7-3 with TRBJ2-3, with unresolved D. The germline V gene has CDR1 SGHTA and CDR2 FQGTGA. This CDR3 contains 13 residues. Trimming cost V 5 bases and J 4 bases, with 10 bases left between them. CDR3 in amino acids: CASSLGRADTQYF. Written as DNA, the CDR3 is TGTGCCAGCAGCCTGGGCCGCGCAGATACGCAGTATTTT.

This chain uses TRBV10-3 with TRBJ1-2, with D perhaps matching TRBD1 (5 bases). Trimming cost V 5 bases and J 7 bases, with 11 bases left between them. CDR3 length: 12 residues. The germline V gene encodes CDR1 ENHRY and CDR2 SYGVKD. The CDR3 loop reads CAISPQGGGYTF. The CDR3 region has the DNA TGTGCCATCAGTCCGCAGGGAGGTGGCTACACCTTC.

This clone was counted ten times or more. The rearrangement uses TRBV15 and TRBJ1-5; D is undetermined. V gave up 0 bases and J gave up 7 bases, with 13 bases separating them. The CDR3 sequence is 15 residues long. CDR1 LNHNV and CDR2 YYDKDF come from the germline V gene (reference sequence). CDR3 in DNA: TGTGCCACCAGCAGAGACTACGGGAGCGGACAGCCCCAGCATTTT. Its protein product is CATSRDYGSGQPQHF. Based on the CDR3 plus reference TRBV15 and TRBJ1-5, the full variable domain is DAMVIQNPRYQVTQFGKPVTLSCSQTLNHNVMYWYQQKSSQAPKLLFHYYDKDFNNEADTPDNFQSRRPNTSFCFLDIRSPGLGDTAMYLCATSRDYGSGQPQHFGDGTRLSIL.

The chain uses TRBV29-1 and TRBJ1-1; D is unclear. This CDR3 contains 11 residues. V dropped 4 bases and J dropped 8 bases, with 11 bases sitting between them. Per the germline V gene, CDR1 is SQVTM and CDR2 is ANQGSEA. The CDR3 is CSVVDGREAFF. The CDR3 bases are TGCAGCGTTGTCGATGGCAGGGAAGCTTTCTTT.

V usage is TRBV14 and J usage is TRBJ2-3; D gene unclear. Per germline, CDR1 SGHDN and CDR2 FVKESK. The V gene lost 0 bases and the J gene lost 0 bases, with 7 bases spanning the gap. This CDR3 comprises 15 residues. The CDR3 region has the DNA TGTGCCAGCAGCCAAGATCTCCTCAGCACAGATACGCAGTATTTT. This translates into CASSQDLLSTDTQYF.

In regard to this clone: At one end, the junction sequence differs from germline, possibly due to a read error. The genes are TRBV10-3 and TRBJ2-7, with 11 bases that match TRBD2. This CDR3 is 17 amino acids long. The germline V gene encodes CDR1 ENHRY and CDR2 SYGVKD. CDR3 nucleotides: TGTGCCAGCAGTTTATCCGGGACTAGCGGTTCCTCCTACGAGCAGTACTTC. It codes for CASSLSGTSGSSYEQYF.

The chain uses TRBV4-2 and TRBJ2-1, with D maybe TRBD2 (5 bases). The CDR3 has 14 residues. Trimming removed 4 bases from V and 8 bases from J, with 15 bases in between. CDR1 is LGHNA and CDR2 is YNFKEQ in the germline V gene. The CDR3 sequence: CASSRRVAGHEQFF. CDR3 DNA: TGTGCCAGCAGCCGGCGGGTAGCCGGTCATGAGCAGTTCTTC.

This clone has more than one count but fewer than ten. The gene calls are TRBV25-1 and TRBJ2-5; 10 positions match TRBD2. The J call may be mistaken, given a closer DNA end match to TRBJ2-7. The CDR3 contains 14 residues. Germline CDR1 and CDR2: MGHDK and SYGVNS. The DNA for the CDR3 is TGTGCCAGCAGTACTAGCGGGACCCACTACGAGCAGTACTTC. Translated: CASSTSGTHYEQYF.

This chain links TRBV7-8 with TRBJ1-5; D might be TRBD1 (5 bases). This CDR3 has 14 residues. Germline CDR1 and CDR2: SGHVS and FQNEAQ. Trimming stripped 6 bases from V and 6 bases from J, with 15 bases between. The CDR3 DNA sequence: TGTGCCAGCAGATGGCAAGGGGCGGGTCAGCCCCAGCATTTT. It is translated as CASRWQGAGQPQHF.

The chain links TRBV11-2 to TRBJ1-2; possible D gene TRBD1, 5 bases. Trimming cost V 4 bases and J 2 bases, with 11 bases left between them. Germline CDR1 is SGHAT and CDR2 is FQNNGV. The CDR3 spans 14 residues. The CDR3 region has the DNA TGTGCCAGCAGCTATCAAAGGGGAAACTATGGCTACACCTTC. This codes for CASSYQRGNYGYTF.

This clone has more than one count but fewer than ten. The chain is built from TRBV5-1 and TRBJ2-3; possible D gene TRBD2, 6 bases. V was trimmed by 0 bases and J by 4 bases, leaving 15 bases between them. Germline loops: CDR1 SGHRS, CDR2 YFSETQ. The CDR3 runs to 16 residues. The DNA for the CDR3 is TGCGCCAGCAGCTTGGAGCCGGGAGTAGGAGCAGATACGCAGTATTTT. It translates to CASSLEPGVGADTQYF.

This clone was observed a handful of times. This sequence joins TRBV7-9 and TRBJ2-2; D gene uncertain. V was trimmed by 1 base and J by 1 base, leaving 7 bases between them. The CDR3 is made up of 15 amino acids. The germline V gene has CDR1 SEHNR and CDR2 FQNEAQ (reference sequence). The CDR3 coding sequence is TGTGCCAGCAGCTTAGGGTTTATGAACACCGGGGAGCTGTTTTTT. This translates into CASSLGFMNTGELFF.

This clone appeared a few times. The gene calls are TRBV28 and TRBJ2-6; no clear D gene. The CDR3 runs to 15 residues. Germline assignment: CDR1 MDHEN and CDR2 SYDVKM. V was pared by 4 bases and J by 3 bases, with 10 bases between. DNA of the CDR3: TGTGCCAGCAGTTCCGGGTCAGTTGGGGCCAACGTCCTGACTTTC. This translates into CASSSGSVGANVLTF.

This clone has a count of ten or more. The V and J genes are TRBV21-1 and TRBJ2-5; TRBD2 was called by the table and not checked on the DNA. TRBV21-1 is marked as a pseudogene. This CDR3 region has 16 residues. Here the CDR3 reads CASSKNTRGSQETQYF. The CDR3 DNA sequence: TGTGCCAGCAGCAAGAACACCAGAGGGAGCCAAGAGACCCAGTACTTC.

This clone was seen only a few times. The chain joins TRBV27 to TRBJ2-1; D unclear. V lost 3 bases and J 5 bases, leaving 11 bases between the germline ends. The V gene's germline CDR1 is MNHEY and CDR2 SMNVEV (reference sequence). This CDR3 has 14 amino acids. Here the CDR3 DNA reads TGTGCCAGCAGTTTTGATCCTGACCACAATGAGCAGTTCTTC. Translation: CASSFDPDHNEQFF.

The chain uses TRBV28 and TRBJ1-2, with 12 nucleotides matching TRBD1. The CDR3 sequence is 16 residues long. Germline lookup yields CDR1 MDHEN and CDR2 SYDVKM. After removal of 4 bases from V and 2 bases from J, the junction contained 5 bases not matched to a gene. The CDR3 reads CASSSTGTGGNYGYTF. For the CDR3, the DNA is TGTGCCAGCAGTTCTACAGGGACAGGGGGCAACTATGGCTACACCTTC.

This clone was observed a few times. The V call is TRBV14, the J call TRBJ1-3; D is ambiguous. V was cut by 3 bases and J by 3 bases, with 6 bases left in between. Germline V gene sequence: CDR1 SGHDN, CDR2 FVKESK. The CDR3 consists of 13 residues. The CDR3 region has the DNA TGTGCCAGCAGCCACATTGATGGAAACACCATATATTTT. Translating gives CASSHIDGNTIYF.

The CDR3 spells CASSWGLAGDFAPYEQYF. The CDR3 DNA is TGTGCCAGCAGCTGGGGACTAGCGGGAGATTTCGCACCATACGAGCAGTACTTC. The chain links TRBV7-8 to TRBJ2-7, with TRBD2 matching over 14 bases. CDR3 length: 18 residues. Trimming at V came to 4 bases and at J to 4 bases, leaving 12 bases not matched to a gene. CDR1 and CDR2 (germline): SGHVS, FQNEAQ.

The sample holds a few counts of this clone. This chain connects TRBV5-4 to TRBJ2-1, with D perhaps given as TRBD1 or TRBD2 (5 bases each). Germline V CDR1 and CDR2: SGHNT, YYREEE (reference sequence). V was trimmed by 4 bases and J by 8 bases, leaving 19 bases between them. This CDR3 is built from 15 residues. The CDR3 DNA is TGTGCCAGCAGCCTGAAGATGGCAGGGACGGATGAGCAGTTCTTC. Translation: CASSLKMAGTDEQFF.

The chain has TRBV7-9 and TRBJ2-3, with 7 bases that match TRBD2. The V and J ends lost 5 bases and 2 bases, in that order; junction bases with no gene match: 10. This CDR3 spans 16 amino acids. The germline V gene encodes CDR1 SEHNR and CDR2 FQNEAQ (reference sequence). Here the CDR3 reads CASSPGTNYFTDTQYF. The CDR3 DNA reads as TGTGCCAGCAGCCCCGGGACTAACTACTTCACAGATACGCAGTATTTT.

This clone turned up a few times. Distinct nucleotide sequences in the sample also encode this CDR3. The chain recombines TRBV7-2 with TRBJ2-1; D possibly corresponds to TRBD1 (5 bases). CDR3 length: 13 amino acids. Germline-derived CDR1 and CDR2 are SGHTA and FQGNSA. Trimming shortened V by 5 bases and J by 5 bases, and 10 bases separated the two germline ends. For the CDR3, the DNA is TGTGCCAGCAGCCTCGGACAAGACAATGAGCAGTTCTTC. This translates into CASSLGQDNEQFF.

Ten or more counts support this clone. V and J are TRBV11-2 and TRBJ1-1; D call uncertain. Germline CDR1 and CDR2: SGHAT and FQNNGV. Trimming took 1 base from V and 7 from J, leaving 4 bases between them. The CDR3 consists of 11 residues. CDR3 sequence: CASSLGFEAFF. Written as DNA, the CDR3 is TGTGCCAGCAGCTTAGGGTTTGAAGCTTTCTTT.

V usage is TRBV6-5 and J usage is TRBJ2-3; D unclear. Trimming removed 8 bases from V and 6 bases from J, with 12 bases in between. CDR1 is MNHEY and CDR2 is SVGAGI in the germline V gene. The length of the CDR3 is 12 residues. Here the CDR3 DNA reads TGTGCCAGCTATGAGTTAACGGATACGCAGTATTTT. This translates into CASYELTDTQYF.

This clone was seen only a few times. The chain links TRBV7-2 to TRBJ2-5, with D possibly being TRBD2 (5 bases). Deletions cut 1 base from V and 4 bases from J, with 16 bases between. CDR3 length: 16 residues. Germline V lookup: CDR1 SGHTA, CDR2 FQGNSA. The CDR3 is CASSLVGGRVRETQYF. For the CDR3, the DNA is TGTGCCAGCAGCTTAGTTGGCGGGCGGGTTAGAGAGACCCAGTACTTC.

This clone came up many times. The rearrangement uses TRBV13 and TRBJ2-3, with D possibly being TRBD1 (6 bases). Germline-derived CDR1 and CDR2 are PRHDT and FYEKMQ (reference sequence). The V end was cut by 2 bases, the J end by 4 bases, with 7 bases between. The CDR3 is made up of 13 amino acids. The chain's CDR3 is CASSLNRADTQYF. CDR3 coding DNA: TGTGCCAGCAGCTTAAACAGGGCAGATACGCAGTATTTT.

V usage is TRBV7-8 and J usage is TRBJ1-5, with D possibly being TRBD1 (5 bases). Germline lookup yields CDR1 SGHVS and CDR2 FQNEAQ. This CDR3 spans 15 amino acids. Trimming removed 2 bases from V and 0 bases from J, with 8 bases in between. CDR3 nucleotides: TGTGCCAGCAGCTTATCGGGGGATAGCAATCAGCCCCAGCATTTT. Its protein is CASSLSGDSNQPQHF.

This clone was detected only a few times. V usage is TRBV7-2 and J usage is TRBJ2-3, with D perhaps assigned TRBD1 or TRBD2 (5 bases each). The CDR3 loop spans 15 amino acids. Germline lookup yields CDR1 SGHTA and CDR2 FQGNSA. V was shortened by 2 bases and J by 0 bases, with 9 bases between the two germline ends. The CDR3 nucleotides are TGTGCCAGCAGCTTAAACCGGGACAGCACAGATACGCAGTATTTT. Amino acids: CASSLNRDSTDTQYF.

The chain couples TRBV15 to TRBJ2-7; either TRBD1 or TRBD2 may supply D (6 bases each). CDR3 length: 14 amino acids. The germline gives CDR1 LNHNV, CDR2 YYDKDF (reference sequence). Trimming pared 3 bases from V and 5 bases from J, leaving 14 bases between. In DNA form, the CDR3 reads TGTGCCACCAGCAGGACAGGTTGGGGGGACGAGCAGTACTTC. Translated, it gives CATSRTGWGDEQYF.

This clone was seen repeatedly, ten times or more. The chain is built from TRBV2 and TRBJ2-7; D uncertain. Germline lookup yields CDR1 SNHLY and CDR2 FYNNEI. V was pared by 4 bases and J by 5 bases, with 6 bases between. CDR3 size: 11 residues. The CDR3 DNA sequence: TGTGCCAGCAGTGCTGTGAACGAGCAGTACTTC. This gives the protein CASSAVNEQYF. The variable domain in full, with the rest retrieved from reference TRBV2 and TRBJ2-7, is EPEVTQTPSHQVTQMGQEVILRCVPISNHLYFYWYRQILGQKVEFLVSFYNNEISEKSEIFDDQFSVERPDGSNFTLKIRSTKLEDSAMYFCASSAVNEQYFGPGTRLTVT.

This rearrangement joins TRBV2 to TRBJ1-1; D remains ambiguous. Germline assignment: CDR1 SNHLY and CDR2 FYNNEI. CDR3 length: 14 amino acids. The V end was cut by 6 bases, the J end by 1 base, with 12 bases between. The CDR3 region has the DNA TGTGCCAGCAGCTTGTACAGAAAGAACACTGAAGCTTTCTTT. Its translation: CASSLYRKNTEAFF.

The chain couples TRBV4-1 to TRBJ2-3, with 7 bases matching TRBD2. V dropped 4 bases and J dropped 2; count of bases not matched to a gene: 3. From germline, CDR1 is MGHRA and CDR2 YSYEKL. The CDR3 consists of 14 residues. CDR3: CASSLTSATDTQYF. As DNA, the CDR3 is TGCGCCAGCAGCCTCACTAGCGCCACAGATACGCAGTATTTT.